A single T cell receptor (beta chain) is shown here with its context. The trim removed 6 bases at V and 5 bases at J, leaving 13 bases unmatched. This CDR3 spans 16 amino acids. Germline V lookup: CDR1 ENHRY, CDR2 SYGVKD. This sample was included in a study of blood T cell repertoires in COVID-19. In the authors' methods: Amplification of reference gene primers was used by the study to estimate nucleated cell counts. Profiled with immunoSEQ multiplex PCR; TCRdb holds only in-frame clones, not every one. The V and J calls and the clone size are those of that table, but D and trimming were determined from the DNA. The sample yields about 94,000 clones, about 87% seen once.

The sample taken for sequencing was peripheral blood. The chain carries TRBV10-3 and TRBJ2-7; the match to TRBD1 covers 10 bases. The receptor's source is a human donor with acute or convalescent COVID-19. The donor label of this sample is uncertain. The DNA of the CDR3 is TGTGCCATCAGCCAGGCCGGGACAGGGGAAAGGAACGAGCAGTACTTC. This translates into CAISQAGTGERNEQYF.